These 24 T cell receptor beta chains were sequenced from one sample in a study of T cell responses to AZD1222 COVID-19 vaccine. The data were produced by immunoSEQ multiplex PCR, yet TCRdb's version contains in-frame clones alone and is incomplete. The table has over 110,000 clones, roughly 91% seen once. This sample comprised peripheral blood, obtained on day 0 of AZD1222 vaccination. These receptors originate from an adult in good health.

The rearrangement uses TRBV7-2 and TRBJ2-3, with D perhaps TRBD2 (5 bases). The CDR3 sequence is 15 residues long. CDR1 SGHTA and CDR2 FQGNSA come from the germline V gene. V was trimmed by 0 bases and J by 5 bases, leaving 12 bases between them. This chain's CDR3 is CASSLAGVRGDTQYF. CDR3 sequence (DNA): TGTGCCAGCAGCTTAGCGGGAGTTCGGGGAGATACGCAGTATTTT.

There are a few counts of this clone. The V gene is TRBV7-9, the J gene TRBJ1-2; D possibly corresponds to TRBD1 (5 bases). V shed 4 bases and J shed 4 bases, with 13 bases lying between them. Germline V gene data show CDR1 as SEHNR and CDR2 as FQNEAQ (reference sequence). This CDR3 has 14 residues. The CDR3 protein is CASSSGGGGYGYTF. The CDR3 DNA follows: TGTGCCAGCAGCTCCGGGGGTGGAGGCTATGGCTACACCTTC. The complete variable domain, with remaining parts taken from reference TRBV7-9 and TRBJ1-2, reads DTGVSQNPRHKITKRGQNVTFRCDPISEHNRLYWYRQTLGQGPEFLTYFQNEAQLEKSRLLSDRFSAERPKGSFSTLEIQRTEQGDSAMYLCASSSGGGGYGYTFGSGTRLTVV.

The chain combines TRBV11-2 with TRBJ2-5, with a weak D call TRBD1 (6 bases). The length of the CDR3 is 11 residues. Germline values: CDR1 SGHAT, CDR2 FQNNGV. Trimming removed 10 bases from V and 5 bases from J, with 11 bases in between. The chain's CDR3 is CATQGLETQYF. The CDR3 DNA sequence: TGTGCCACACAGGGTTTGGAGACCCAGTACTTC.

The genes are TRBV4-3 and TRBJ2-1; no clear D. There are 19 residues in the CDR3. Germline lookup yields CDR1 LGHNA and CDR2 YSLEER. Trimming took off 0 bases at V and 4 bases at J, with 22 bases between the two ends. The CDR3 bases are TGCGCCAGCAGCCAAGATCCTTTGAGTAAAACCAACCCTTACAATGAGCAGTTCTTC. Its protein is CASSQDPLSKTNPYNEQFF.

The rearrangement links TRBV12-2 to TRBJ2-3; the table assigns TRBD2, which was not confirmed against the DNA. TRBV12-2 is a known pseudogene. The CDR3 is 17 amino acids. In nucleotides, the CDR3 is TGTGCAAGTCGCTTGGGACTAGCGGGAGGGAAAACAGATACGCAGTATTTT. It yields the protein CASRLGLAGGKTDTQYF.

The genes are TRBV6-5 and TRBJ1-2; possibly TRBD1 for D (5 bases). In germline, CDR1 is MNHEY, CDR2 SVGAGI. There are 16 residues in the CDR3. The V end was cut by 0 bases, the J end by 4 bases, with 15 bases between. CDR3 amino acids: CASSYSPGGGSYGYTF. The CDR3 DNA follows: TGTGCCAGCAGTTACTCCCCGGGGGGAGGGAGCTATGGCTACACCTTC.

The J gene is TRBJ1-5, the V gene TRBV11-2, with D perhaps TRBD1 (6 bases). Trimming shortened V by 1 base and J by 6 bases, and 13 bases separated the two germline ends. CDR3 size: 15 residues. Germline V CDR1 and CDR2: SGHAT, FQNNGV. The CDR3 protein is CASSLGTGPGQPQHF. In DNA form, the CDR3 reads TGTGCCAGCAGCTTAGGAACAGGGCCTGGTCAGCCCCAGCATTTT.

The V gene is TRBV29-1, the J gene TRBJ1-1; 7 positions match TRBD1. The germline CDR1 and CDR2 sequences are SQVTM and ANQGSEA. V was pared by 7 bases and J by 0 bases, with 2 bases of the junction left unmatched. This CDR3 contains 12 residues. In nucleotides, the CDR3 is TGCAGCGGAGACAGGGTGAACACTGAAGCTTTCTTT. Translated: CSGDRVNTEAFF.

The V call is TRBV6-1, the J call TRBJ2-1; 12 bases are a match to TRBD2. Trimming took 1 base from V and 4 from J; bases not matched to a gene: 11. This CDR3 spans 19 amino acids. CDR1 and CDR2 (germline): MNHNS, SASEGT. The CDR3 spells CASSEGDRLAGAYYNEQFF. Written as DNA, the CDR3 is TGTGCCAGCAGTGAAGGGGACCGACTAGCGGGGGCCTATTACAATGAGCAGTTCTTC.

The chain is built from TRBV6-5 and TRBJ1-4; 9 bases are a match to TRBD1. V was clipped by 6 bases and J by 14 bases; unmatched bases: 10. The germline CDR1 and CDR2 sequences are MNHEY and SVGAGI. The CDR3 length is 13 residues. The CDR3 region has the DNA TGTGCCAGCAGCCAGACAGGGGGAGGTTCGCTGTTTTTT. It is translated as CASSQTGGGSLFF.

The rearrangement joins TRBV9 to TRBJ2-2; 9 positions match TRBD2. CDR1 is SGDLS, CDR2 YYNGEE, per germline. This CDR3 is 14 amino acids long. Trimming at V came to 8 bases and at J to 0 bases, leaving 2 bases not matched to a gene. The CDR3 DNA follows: TGTGCCAGTGAGCGGGGGGCGAACACCGGGGAGCTGTTTTTT. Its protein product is CASERGANTGELFF. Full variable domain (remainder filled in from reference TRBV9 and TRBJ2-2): DSGVTQTPKHLITATGQRVTLRCSPRSGDLSVYWYQQSLDQGLQFLIQYYNGEERAKGNILERFSAQQFPDLHSELNLSSLELGDSALYFCASERGANTGELFFGEGSRLTVL.

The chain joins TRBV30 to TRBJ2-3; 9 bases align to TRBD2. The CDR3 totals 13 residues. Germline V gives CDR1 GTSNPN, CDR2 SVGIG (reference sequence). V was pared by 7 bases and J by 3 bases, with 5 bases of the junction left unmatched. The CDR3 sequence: CASRLAGTDTQYF. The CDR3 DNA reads TGTGCCTCCCGGCTAGCGGGGACAGATACGCAGTATTTT.

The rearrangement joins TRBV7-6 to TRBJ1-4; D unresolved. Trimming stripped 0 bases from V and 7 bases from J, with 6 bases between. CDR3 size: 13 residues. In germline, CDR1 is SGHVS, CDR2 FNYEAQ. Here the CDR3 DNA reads TGTGCCAGCAGCTTAGCAGGGAGTGAAAAACTGTTTTTT. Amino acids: CASSLAGSEKLFF.

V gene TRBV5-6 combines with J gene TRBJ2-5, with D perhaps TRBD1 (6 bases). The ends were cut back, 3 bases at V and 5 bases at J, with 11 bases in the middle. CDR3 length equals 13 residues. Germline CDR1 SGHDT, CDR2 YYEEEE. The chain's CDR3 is CASSSQGWETQYF. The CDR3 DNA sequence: TGTGCCAGCAGCTCACAGGGATGGGAGACCCAGTACTTC.

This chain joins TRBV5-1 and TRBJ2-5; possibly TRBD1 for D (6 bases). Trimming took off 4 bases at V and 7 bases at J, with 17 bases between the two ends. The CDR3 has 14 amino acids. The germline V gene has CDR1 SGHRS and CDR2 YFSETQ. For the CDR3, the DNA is TGCGCCAGCAGCCCCGGGACATCTAGGGTGACCCAGTACTTC. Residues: CASSPGTSRVTQYF. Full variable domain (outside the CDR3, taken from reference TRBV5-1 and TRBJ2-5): KAGVTQTPRYLIKTRGQQVTLSCSPISGHRSVSWYQQTPGQGLQFLFEYFSETQRNKGNFPGRFSGRQFSNSRSEMNVSTLELGDSALYLCASSPGTSRVTQYFGPGTRLLVL.

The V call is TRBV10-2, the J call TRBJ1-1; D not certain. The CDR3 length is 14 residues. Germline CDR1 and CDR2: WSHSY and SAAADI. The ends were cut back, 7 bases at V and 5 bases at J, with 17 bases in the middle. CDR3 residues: CASNRNTGGTEAFF. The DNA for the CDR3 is TGCGCCAGCAATCGGAACACGGGCGGGACTGAAGCTTTCTTT.

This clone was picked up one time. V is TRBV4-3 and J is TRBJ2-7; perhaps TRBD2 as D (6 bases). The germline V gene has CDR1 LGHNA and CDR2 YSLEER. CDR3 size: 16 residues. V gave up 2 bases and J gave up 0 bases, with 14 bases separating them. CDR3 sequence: CASSQRSGDSSYEQYF. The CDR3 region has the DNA TGCGCCAGCAGCCAAAGGTCGGGGGATAGCTCCTACGAGCAGTACTTC.

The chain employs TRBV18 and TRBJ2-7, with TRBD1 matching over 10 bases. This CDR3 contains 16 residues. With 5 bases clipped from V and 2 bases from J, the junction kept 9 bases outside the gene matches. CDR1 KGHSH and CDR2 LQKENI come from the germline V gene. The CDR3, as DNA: TGTGCCAGCTCATTGCCGGGACAGGGGCCAACCTACGAGCAGTACTTC. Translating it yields CASSLPGQGPTYEQYF.

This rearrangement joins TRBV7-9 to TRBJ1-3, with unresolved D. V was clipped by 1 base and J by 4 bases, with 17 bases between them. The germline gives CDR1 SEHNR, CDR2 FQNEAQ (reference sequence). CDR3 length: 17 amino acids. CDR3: CASSLGFYNPEGNTIYF. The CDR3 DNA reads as TGTGCCAGCAGCTTAGGTTTTTATAACCCGGAAGGAAACACCATATATTTT.

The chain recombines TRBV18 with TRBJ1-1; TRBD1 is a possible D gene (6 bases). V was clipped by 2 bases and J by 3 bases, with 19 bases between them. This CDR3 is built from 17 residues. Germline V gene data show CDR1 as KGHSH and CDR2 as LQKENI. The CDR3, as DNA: TGTGCCAGCTCACCAGAGAATCCCCCTCGACAGGACACTGAAGCTTTCTTT. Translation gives CASSPENPPRQDTEAFF.

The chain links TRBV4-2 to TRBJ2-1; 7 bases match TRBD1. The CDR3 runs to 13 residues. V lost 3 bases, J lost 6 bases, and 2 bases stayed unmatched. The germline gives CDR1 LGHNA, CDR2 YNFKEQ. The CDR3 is CASSHPGGNEQFF. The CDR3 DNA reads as TGTGCCAGCAGCCACCCAGGGGGCAATGAGCAGTTCTTC.

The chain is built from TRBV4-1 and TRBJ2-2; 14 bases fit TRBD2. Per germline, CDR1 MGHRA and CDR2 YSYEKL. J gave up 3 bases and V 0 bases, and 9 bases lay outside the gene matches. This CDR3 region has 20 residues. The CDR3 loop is CASSQDSRLAGGPYTGELFF. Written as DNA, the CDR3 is TGCGCCAGCAGCCAAGATTCCAGACTAGCGGGAGGGCCCTACACCGGGGAGCTGTTTTTT.

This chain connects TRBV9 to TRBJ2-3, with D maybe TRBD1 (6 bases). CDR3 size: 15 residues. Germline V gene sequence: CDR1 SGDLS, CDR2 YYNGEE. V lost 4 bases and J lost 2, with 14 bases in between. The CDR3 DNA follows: TGTGCCAGCAGCTCATCAGGGGACGCCACAGATACGCAGTATTTT. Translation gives CASSSSGDATDTQYF.

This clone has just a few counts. In DNA form, the CDR3 reads TGTGCCTGGAGTCTCAGAAGCTCCTACAATGAGCAGTTCTTC. Translating gives CAWSLRSSYNEQFF. The V and J genes are TRBV30 and TRBJ2-1; D is uncertain. The germline gives CDR1 GTSNPN, CDR2 SVGIG (reference sequence). The CDR3 consists of 14 residues. Trimming left V 2 bases short and J 0 bases short, with 8 bases between.